This entry features one T cell receptor beta chain sequence. The data are from a study of blood T cell repertoires in COVID-19. Study information: COVID-19 samples, acute and convalescent, were from the United States, Italy and Spain. PBMCs, B-cell-depleted T cells, or T cells were the source of the cDNA or gDNA that made up the material.

This CDR3 has 14 residues. CDR1 and CDR2 (germline): SEHNR, FQNEAQ (reference sequence). Trimming cost V 2 bases and J 1 base; bases outside gene matches: 1. Per the authors' pipeline: It was from reference gene primer amplification that nucleated cell counts were estimated. Some clones are missing from TCRdb's copy, which holds only in-frame ones; the method was immunoSEQ multiplex PCR. From that table come the V and J calls and clone size; the DNA was used to work out D and trimming. The table has 65,000 to 85,000 clones, approximately 87% seen once. Sequencing was performed on peripheral blood. This rearrangement joins TRBV7-9 to TRBJ1-1; 7 positions agree with TRBD1. This sequence was found in a man between 45 and 60 years old with active COVID-19. CDR3 nucleotide sequence: TGTGCCAGCAGCTTAAGGACAGGGAACACTGAAGCTTTCTTT. It codes for CASSLRTGNTEAFF.